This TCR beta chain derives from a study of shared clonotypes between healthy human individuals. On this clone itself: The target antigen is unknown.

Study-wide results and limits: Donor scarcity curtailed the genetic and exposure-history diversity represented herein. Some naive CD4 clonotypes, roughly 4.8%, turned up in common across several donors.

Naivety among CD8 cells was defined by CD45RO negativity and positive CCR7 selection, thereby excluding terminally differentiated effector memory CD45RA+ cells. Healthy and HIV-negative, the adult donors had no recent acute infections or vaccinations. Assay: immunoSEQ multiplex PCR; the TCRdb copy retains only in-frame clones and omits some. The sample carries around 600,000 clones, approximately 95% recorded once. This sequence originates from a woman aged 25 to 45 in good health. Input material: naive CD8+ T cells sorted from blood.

The CDR3 sequence: CASSAEPGTFGEQYF. The CDR3, as DNA: TGTGCCAGCAGCGCCGAACCAGGGACCTTCGGGGAGCAGTACTTC. V and J are TRBV9 and TRBJ2-7; either TRBD1 or TRBD2 may fit D (5 bases each). The CDR3 extends over 15 amino acids. Germline V gene lookup returns CDR1 SGDLS and CDR2 YYNGEE. The V end lost 3 bases, the J end lost 7 bases, and 20 bases lay between the germline ends.